The sequence of this T cell receptor beta chain was determined in a study of OX40 agonist ivuxolimab in advanced cancers. Method: immunoSEQ multiplex PCR; TCRdb's copy keeps in-frame clones and lacks some. This table has tens of thousands of clones, about 80% appearing once. This CDR3 spans 15 amino acids. Trimming pared 1 base from V and 3 bases from J, leaving 12 bases between. Per germline, CDR1 SGHDN and CDR2 FVKESK. This rearrangement joins TRBV14 to TRBJ1-2, with D maybe TRBD1 (5 bases). The sequence derives from an adult with an advanced solid tumor such as melanoma, head and neck, liver or kidney cancer. The sample consisted of CD4+ or CD8+ T cells sorted from blood, taken in a trial of the OX40 agonist ivuxolimab. CDR3 loop: CASSQGMTVYYGYTF. CDR3 DNA sequence: TGTGCCAGCAGCCAAGGAATGACAGTCTACTATGGCTACACCTTC.